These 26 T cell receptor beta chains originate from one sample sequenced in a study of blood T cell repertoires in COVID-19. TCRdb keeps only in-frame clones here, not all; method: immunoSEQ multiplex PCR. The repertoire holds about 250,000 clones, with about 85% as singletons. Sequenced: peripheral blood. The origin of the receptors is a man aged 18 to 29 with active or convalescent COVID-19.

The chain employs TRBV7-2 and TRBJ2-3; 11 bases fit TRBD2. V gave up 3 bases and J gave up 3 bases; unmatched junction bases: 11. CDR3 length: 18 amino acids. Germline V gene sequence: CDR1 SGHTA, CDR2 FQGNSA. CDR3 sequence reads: CASSLRSGTSGATDTQYF. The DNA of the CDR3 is TGTGCCAGCAGCTTGCGTTCCGGGACTAGCGGAGCTACAGATACGCAGTATTTT.

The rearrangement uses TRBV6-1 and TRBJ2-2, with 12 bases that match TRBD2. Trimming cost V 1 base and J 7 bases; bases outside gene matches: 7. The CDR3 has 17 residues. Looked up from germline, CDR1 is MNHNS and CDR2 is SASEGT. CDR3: CASSEGLAGVRDGELFF. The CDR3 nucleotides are TGTGCCAGCAGTGAAGGACTAGCGGGAGTTCGGGACGGGGAGCTGTTTTTT.

The CDR3 loop is CASSLAQGYEQYF. CDR3 sequence (DNA): TGTGCCAGCAGCTTAGCCCAGGGTTACGAGCAGTACTTC. This sequence joins TRBV7-9 and TRBJ2-7; tentatively, D is TRBD1 (5 bases). Germline CDR1 and CDR2: SEHNR and FQNEAQ (reference sequence). V was pared by 0 bases and J by 4 bases, with 7 bases between. The CDR3 consists of 13 residues.

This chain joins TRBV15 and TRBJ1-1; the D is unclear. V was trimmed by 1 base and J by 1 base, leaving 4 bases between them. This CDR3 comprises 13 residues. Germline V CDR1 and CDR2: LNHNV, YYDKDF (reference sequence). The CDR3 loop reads CATSRGGNTEAFF. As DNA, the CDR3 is TGTGCCACCAGCAGAGGCGGGAACACTGAAGCTTTCTTT. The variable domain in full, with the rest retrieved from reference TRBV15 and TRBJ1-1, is DAMVIQNPRYQVTQFGKPVTLSCSQTLNHNVMYWYQQKSSQAPKLLFHYYDKDFNNEADTPDNFQSRRPNTSFCFLDIRSPGLGDTAMYLCATSRGGNTEAFFGQGTRLTVV.

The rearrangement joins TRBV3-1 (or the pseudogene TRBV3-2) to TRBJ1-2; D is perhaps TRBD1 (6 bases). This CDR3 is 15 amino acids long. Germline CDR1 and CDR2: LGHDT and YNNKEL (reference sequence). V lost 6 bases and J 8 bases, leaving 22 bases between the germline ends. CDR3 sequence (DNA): TGTGCCAGCAGTCCCCGCGGGCAGGGGCTCGAGGGCTACACCTTC. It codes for CASSPRGQGLEGYTF.

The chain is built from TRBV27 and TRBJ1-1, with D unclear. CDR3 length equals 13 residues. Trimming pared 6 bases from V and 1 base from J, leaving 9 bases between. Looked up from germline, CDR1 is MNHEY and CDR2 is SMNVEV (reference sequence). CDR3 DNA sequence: TGTGCCAGCAGGCCACCGGGGAACACTGAAGCTTTCTTT. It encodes CASRPPGNTEAFF.

CDR3 loop: CASRGLAPGVETQYF. CDR3 coding DNA: TGTGCCAGCAGAGGACTAGCGCCAGGGGTAGAGACCCAGTACTTC. The genes are TRBV6-1 and TRBJ2-5; 9 nucleotides agree with TRBD2. This CDR3 is 15 amino acids long. Trimming at V came to 6 bases and at J to 4 bases, leaving 9 bases not matched to a gene. Germline lookup yields CDR1 MNHNS and CDR2 SASEGT.

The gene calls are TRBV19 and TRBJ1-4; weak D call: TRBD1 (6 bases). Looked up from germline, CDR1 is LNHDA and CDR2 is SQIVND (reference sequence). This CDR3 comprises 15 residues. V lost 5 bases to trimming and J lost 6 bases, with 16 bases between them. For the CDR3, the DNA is TGTGCCAGTAGTCCCAACAGGGCCGGGGATGAAAAACTGTTTTTT. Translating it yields CASSPNRAGDEKLFF.

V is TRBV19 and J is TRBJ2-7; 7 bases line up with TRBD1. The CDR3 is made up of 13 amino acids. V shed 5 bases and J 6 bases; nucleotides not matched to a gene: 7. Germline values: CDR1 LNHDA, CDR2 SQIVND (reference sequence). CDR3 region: CASSETGVGEQYF. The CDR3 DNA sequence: TGTGCCAGTAGTGAAACAGGGGTAGGCGAGCAGTACTTC.

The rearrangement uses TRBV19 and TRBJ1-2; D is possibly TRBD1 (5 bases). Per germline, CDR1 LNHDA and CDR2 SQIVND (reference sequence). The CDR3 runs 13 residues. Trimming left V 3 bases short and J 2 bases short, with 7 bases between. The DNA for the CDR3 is TGTGCCAGTAGTATGGGACTAAACTATGGCTACACCTTC. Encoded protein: CASSMGLNYGYTF.

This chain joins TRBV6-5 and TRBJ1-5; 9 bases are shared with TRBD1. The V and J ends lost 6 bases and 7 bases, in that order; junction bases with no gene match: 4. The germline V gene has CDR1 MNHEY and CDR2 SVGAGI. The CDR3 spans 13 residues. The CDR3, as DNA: TGTGCCAGCAGCCCGACAGGGGGACAGCCCCAGCATTTT. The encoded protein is CASSPTGGQPQHF.

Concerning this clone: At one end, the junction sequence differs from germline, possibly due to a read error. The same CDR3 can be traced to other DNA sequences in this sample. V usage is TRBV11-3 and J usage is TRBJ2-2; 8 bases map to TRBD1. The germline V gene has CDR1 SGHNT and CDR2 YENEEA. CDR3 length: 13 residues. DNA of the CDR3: TGTGCTAGCAGTTTGGACAGGGCCGGGGAGCTGTTTTTT. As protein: CASSLDRAGELFF.

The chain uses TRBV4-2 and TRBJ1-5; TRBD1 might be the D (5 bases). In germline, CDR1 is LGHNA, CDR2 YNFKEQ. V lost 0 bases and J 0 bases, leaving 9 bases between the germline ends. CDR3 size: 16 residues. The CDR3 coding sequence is TGTGCCAGCAGCCAAGAGTCAGGGTATAGCAATCAGCCCCAGCATTTT. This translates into CASSQESGYSNQPQHF.

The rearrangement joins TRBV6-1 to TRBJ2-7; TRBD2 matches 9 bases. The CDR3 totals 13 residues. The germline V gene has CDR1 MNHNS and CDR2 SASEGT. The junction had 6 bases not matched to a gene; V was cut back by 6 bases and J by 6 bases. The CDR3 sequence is CASSRTSVPEQYF. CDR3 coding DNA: TGTGCCAGCAGCCGGACTAGCGTTCCCGAGCAGTACTTC.

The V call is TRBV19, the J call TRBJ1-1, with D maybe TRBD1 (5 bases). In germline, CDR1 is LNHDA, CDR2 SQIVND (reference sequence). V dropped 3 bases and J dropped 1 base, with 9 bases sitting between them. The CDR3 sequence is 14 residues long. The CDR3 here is CASSISGWNTEAFF. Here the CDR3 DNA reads TGTGCCAGTAGTATTTCAGGGTGGAACACTGAAGCTTTCTTT. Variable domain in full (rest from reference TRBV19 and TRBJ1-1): DGGITQSPKYLFRKEGQNVTLSCEQNLNHDAMYWYRQDPGQGLRLIYYSQIVNDFQKGDIAEGYSVSREKKESFPLTVTSAQKNPTAFYLCASSISGWNTEAFFGQGTRLTVV.

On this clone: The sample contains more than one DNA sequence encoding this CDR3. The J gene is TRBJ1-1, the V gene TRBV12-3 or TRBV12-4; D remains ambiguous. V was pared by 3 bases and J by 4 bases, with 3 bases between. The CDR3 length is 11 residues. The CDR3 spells CASSFGTEAFF. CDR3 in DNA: TGTGCCAGCAGTTTCGGCACTGAAGCTTTCTTT.

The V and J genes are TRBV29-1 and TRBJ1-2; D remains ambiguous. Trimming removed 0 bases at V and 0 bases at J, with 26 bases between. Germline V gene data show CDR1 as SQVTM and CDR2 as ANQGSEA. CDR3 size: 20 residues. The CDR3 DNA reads TGCAGCGTTGAAGATCAGTTTGGGAGAGACTTTACTCAGCCTAACTATGGCTACACCTTC. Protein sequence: CSVEDQFGRDFTQPNYGYTF.

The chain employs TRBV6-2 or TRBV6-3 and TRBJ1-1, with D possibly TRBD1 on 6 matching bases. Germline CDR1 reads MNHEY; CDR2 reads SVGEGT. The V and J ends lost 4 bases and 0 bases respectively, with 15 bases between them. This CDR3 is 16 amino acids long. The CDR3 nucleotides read TGTGCCAGCAGTTTTGAACAGGGACGATTGAACACTGAAGCTTTCTTT. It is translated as CASSFEQGRLNTEAFF.

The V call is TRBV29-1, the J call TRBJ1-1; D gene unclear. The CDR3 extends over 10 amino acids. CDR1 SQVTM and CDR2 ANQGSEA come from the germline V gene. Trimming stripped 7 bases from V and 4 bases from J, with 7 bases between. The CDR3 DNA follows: TGCAGCGCCGTTGTCACTGAAGCTTTCTTT. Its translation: CSAVVTEAFF.

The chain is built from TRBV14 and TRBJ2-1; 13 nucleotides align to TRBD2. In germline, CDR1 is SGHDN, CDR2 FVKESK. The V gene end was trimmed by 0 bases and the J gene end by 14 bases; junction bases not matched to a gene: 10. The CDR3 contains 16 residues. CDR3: CASSQDVYGLAGVEFF. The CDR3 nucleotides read TGTGCCAGCAGCCAAGATGTATACGGACTAGCGGGAGTAGAGTTCTTC.

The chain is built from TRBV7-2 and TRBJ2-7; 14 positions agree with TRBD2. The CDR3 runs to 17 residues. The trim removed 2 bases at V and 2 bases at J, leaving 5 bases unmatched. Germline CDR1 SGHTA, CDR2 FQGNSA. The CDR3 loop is CASSLPTSGRATYEQYF. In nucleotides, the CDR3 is TGTGCCAGCAGCTTACCGACTAGCGGGAGGGCGACCTACGAGCAGTACTTC.

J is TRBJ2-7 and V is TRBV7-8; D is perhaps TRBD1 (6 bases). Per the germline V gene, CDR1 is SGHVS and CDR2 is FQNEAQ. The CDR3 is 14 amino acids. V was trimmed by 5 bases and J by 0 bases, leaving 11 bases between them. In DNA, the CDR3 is TGTGCCAGCAGCCCCTGGACAGTCTCCTACGAGCAGTACTTC. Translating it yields CASSPWTVSYEQYF.

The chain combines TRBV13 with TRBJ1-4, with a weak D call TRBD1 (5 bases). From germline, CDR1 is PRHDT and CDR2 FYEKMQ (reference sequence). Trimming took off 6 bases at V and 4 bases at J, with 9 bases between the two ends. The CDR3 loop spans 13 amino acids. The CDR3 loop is CASRLGLNEKLFF. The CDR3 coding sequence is TGTGCCAGCAGGTTGGGACTTAATGAAAAACTGTTTTTT.

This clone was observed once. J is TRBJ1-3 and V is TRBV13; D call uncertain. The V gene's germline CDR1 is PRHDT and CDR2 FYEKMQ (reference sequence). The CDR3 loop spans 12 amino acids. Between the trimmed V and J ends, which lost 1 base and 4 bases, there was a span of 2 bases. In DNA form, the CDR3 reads TGTGCCAGCAGCTTAGTAGGAAACACCATATATTTT. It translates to CASSLVGNTIYF.

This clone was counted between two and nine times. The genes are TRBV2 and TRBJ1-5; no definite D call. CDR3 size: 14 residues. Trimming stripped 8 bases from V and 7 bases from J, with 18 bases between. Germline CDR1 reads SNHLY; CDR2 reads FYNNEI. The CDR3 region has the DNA TGTGCCAGCTCTAAAAGCGGGCAGGTGCAGCCCCAGCATTTT. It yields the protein CASSKSGQVQPQHF. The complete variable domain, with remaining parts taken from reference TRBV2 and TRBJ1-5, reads EPEVTQTPSHQVTQMGQEVILRCVPISNHLYFYWYRQILGQKVEFLVSFYNNEISEKSEIFDDQFSVERPDGSNFTLKIRSTKLEDSAMYFCASSKSGQVQPQHFGDGTRLSIL.

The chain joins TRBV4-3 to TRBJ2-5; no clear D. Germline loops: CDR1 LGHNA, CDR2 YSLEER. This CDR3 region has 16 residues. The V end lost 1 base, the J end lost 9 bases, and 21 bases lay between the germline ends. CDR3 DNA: TGCGCCAGCAGCCAAGGGCCCGAGATCGCGGTCCATGCCCAGTACTTC. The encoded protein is CASSQGPEIAVHAQYF.